This TCR beta chain was found in a study of CD8+CD57+ T cells in acquired aplastic anemia. Whole-study context: When averaged, DNA from sorted CD4+ and CD8+ cells came to approximately 3 ug.

Previously, flow cytometry had revealed CD8+CD57+ cell expansion in the patients chosen for sequencing. All patients were therapy-naive when blood was sampled. Overall study findings and caveats: Any difference that existed in CD8+ Simpson's diversity between patients and controls was not significant. It was found that nearly 30 CD8+ CDR3 sequences were shared between patients and controls.

Details on this clonotype: Its antigen is unknown.

Genomic DNA templated the TCR beta VDJ and CDR3 profiling. A single record per CDR3 protein comes from TCRdb applying MiXCR to the reads. This table has a few hundred thousand distinct CDR3 sequences, 45% to 65% appearing once. The CDR3 extends over 13 amino acids. From germline, CDR1 is SQVTM and CDR2 ANQGSEA. The V end lost 5 bases, the J end lost 0 bases, and 11 bases lay between the germline ends. The source material was sorted CD4+, CD8+, or CD8+CD57+ T cells (not recorded which) from PBMCs. V is TRBV29-1 and J is TRBJ2-7; TRBD2 is a possible D gene (5 bases). This sequence was found in a human donor with aplastic anemia. CDR3 protein: CSVIDGLSYEQYF. Written as DNA, the CDR3 is TGCAGCGTTATCGACGGACTCTCCTACGAGCAGTACTTC.